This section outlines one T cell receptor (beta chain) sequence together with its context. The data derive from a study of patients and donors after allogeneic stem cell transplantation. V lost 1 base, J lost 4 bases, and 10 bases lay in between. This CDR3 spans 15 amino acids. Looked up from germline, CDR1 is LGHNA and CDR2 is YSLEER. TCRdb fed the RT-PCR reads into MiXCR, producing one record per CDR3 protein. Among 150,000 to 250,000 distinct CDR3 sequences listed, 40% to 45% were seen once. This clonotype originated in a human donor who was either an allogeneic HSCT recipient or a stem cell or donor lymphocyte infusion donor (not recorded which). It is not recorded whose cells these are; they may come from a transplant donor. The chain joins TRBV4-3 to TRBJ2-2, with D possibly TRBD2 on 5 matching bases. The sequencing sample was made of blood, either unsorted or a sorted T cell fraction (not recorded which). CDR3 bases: TGCGCCAGCAGCCAAGTAAACGGGGTCACCGGGGAGCTGTTTTTT. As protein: CASSQVNGVTGELFF.